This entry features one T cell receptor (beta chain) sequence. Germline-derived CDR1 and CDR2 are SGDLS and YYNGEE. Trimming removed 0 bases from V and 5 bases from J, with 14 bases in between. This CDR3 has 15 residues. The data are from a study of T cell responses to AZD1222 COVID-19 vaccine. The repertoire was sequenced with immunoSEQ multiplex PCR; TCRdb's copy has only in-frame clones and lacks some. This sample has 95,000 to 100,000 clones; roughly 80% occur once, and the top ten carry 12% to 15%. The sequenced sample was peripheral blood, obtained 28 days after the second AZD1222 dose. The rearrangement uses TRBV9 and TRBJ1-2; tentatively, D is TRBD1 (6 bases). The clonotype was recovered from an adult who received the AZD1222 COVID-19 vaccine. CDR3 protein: CASSVGLQGSYGYTF. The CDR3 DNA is TGTGCCAGCAGCGTAGGGCTACAGGGCTCTTATGGCTACACCTTC.